This is a list of T cell receptor beta chains from one sample in a study of cytomegalovirus exposure and HLA in healthy donors. Some clones are missing from TCRdb's copy, which holds only in-frame ones; the method was immunoSEQ multiplex PCR. The sample has over 150,000 clones, roughly four fifths seen once. The sequencing sample was made of PBMCs. All receptors derive from a man aged 18 to 30 in good health and CMV-seronegative. Both conserved end residues are part of each CDR3. D genes are given only for firm matches. Clone size is shown for a subset of rows, as once, few, many or a class of expanded clone.

clone size,D gene,J gene,CDR3 length,V gene,CDR3 protein,CDR3 DNA
.,.,TRBJ1-3,17,TRBV7-2,CASSLVAEGAGGNTIYF,TGTGCCAGCAGCTTAGTCGCCGAGGGCGCGGGGGGAAACACCATATATTTT
once,.,TRBJ1-4,12,TRBV15,CATSRDRDSSFF,TGTGCCACCAGCAGAGATCGAGACAGTTCATTTTTT
few,.,TRBJ2-4,14,TRBV6-1,CASSDNKAKNIQYF,TGTGCCAGCAGTGATAACAAAGCCAAAAACATTCAGTACTTC
.,.,TRBJ2-2,17,TRBV28,CASSLGVGPGNTGELFF,TGTGCCAGCAGTTTAGGCGTTGGTCCAGGGAACACCGGGGAGCTGTTTTTT
.,.,TRBJ2-3,9,TRBV21-1,CARGTPAPF,TGTGCCAGGGGGACACCGGCCCCCTTT
.,.,TRBJ2-7,15,TRBV4-3,CASSQDLGSGYEQYF,TGCGCCAGCAGCCAAGATTTAGGTAGCGGCTACGAGCAGTACTTC
once,TRBD2,TRBJ2-1,16,TRBV4-3,CASSQDLAGGMNEQFF,TGCGCCAGCAGCCAAGATTTAGCGGGAGGCATGAATGAGCAGTTCTTC
.,TRBD1,TRBJ2-5,19,TRBV4-3,CASSQDLGDSWGPSQTQYF,TGCGCCAGCAGCCAAGATCTAGGGGACAGCTGGGGCCCCTCACAGACCCAGTACTTC
.,.,TRBJ1-2,14,TRBV10-1,CASSELQDPASYTF,TGCGCCAGCAGTGAGCTCCAGGATCCGGCCAGCTACACCTTC
few,.,TRBJ2-3,17,TRBV2,CASTPTQGLFPTDTQYF,TGTGCCAGCACACCGACTCAGGGACTCTTTCCCACAGATACGCAGTATTTT
.,TRBD1,TRBJ1-2,13,TRBV4-3,CASRGLTGAGYTF,TGCGCCAGCAGGGGGCTAACAGGGGCCGGCTACACCTTC
.,.,TRBJ2-3,13,TRBV11-3,CASSLSRTDTQYF,TGTGCCAGCAGCTTGTCCCGGACAGATACGCAGTATTTT
.,TRBD1,TRBJ1-1,15,TRBV27,CASSPGTGGRAEAFF,TGTGCCAGCAGTCCAGGGACAGGGGGAAGGGCTGAAGCTTTCTTT
.,.,TRBJ2-1,15,TRBV15,CATSNRGDRTNEQFF,TGTGCCACCAGCAATCGGGGAGACAGGACCAATGAGCAGTTCTTC
few,TRBD1,TRBJ1-1,14,TRBV29-1,CSVLGDSVVTEAFF,TGCAGCGTTTTGGGGGACAGTGTCGTCACTGAAGCTTTCTTT
.,TRBD1,TRBJ2-5,17,TRBV4-1,CASSQTTGDPYQETQYF,TGCGCCAGCAGCCAAACGACAGGGGACCCCTACCAAGAGACCCAGTACTTC
.,TRBD2,TRBJ2-1,16,TRBV9,CASSVDGGRGSNEQFF,TGTGCCAGCAGCGTAGACGGCGGGAGAGGGAGCAATGAGCAGTTCTTC
.,TRBD1,TRBJ1-5,15,TRBV11-2,CASSLLDRDGRPQHF,TGTGCCAGCAGCCTTTTGGACAGGGACGGTCGGCCCCAGCATTTT
.,.,TRBJ1-6,16,TRBV27,CASSPTGNHPNSPLHF,TGTGCCAGCAGCCCAACAGGGAACCACCCCAATTCACCCCTCCACTTT
once,TRBD1,TRBJ2-2,14,TRBV6-1,CASSWRDRAGELFF,TGTGCCAGCAGCTGGCGGGACAGGGCCGGGGAGCTGTTTTTT
.,.,TRBJ2-7,14,TRBV4-1,CASSHTGDSYEQYF,TGCGCCAGCAGCCATACGGGAGACTCCTACGAGCAGTACTTC
.,.,TRBJ1-3,11,TRBV29-1,CSVGISDTIYF,TGCAGCGTTGGCATAAGCGACACCATATATTTT
.,TRBD1,TRBJ1-5,13,TRBV12-5,CASGGQGNQPQHF,TGTGCTAGTGGGGGACAGGGTAATCAGCCCCAGCATTTT
.,.,TRBJ1-1,18,TRBV27,CASSSIPRRNSPNTEAFF,TGTGCCAGCAGTTCCATCCCCAGGAGGAACAGCCCGAACACTGAAGCTTTCTTT
.,.,TRBJ2-5,17,TRBV2,CASRFFQLTGRLETQYF,TGTGCCAGCAGGTTTTTCCAATTAACAGGGAGACTAGAGACCCAGTACTTC
.,TRBD2,TRBJ2-5,13,TRBV10-1,CASSGIAGGAQYF,TGCGCCAGCAGCGGTATAGCGGGAGGGGCCCAGTACTTC
.,TRBD1,TRBJ2-4,15,TRBV2,CASSTRDRVENIQYF,TGTGCCAGCAGCACCCGGGACAGGGTTGAAAACATTCAGTACTTC
.,.,TRBJ1-5,16,TRBV18,CASSPGQTGHNQSQHF,TGTGCCAGCTCACCAGGGCAAACAGGGCACAATCAGTCCCAGCATTTT
.,.,TRBJ2-4,19,TRBV4-3,CASSQDYGLPGWNKNIQYF,TGCGCCAGCAGCCAAGATTACGGACTCCCCGGATGGAATAAAAACATTCAGTACTTC
.,.,TRBJ2-7,15,TRBV6-1,CASTHMTKARDEQYF,TGTGCCAGCACCCATATGACCAAGGCGAGGGACGAGCAGTACTTC
.,.,TRBJ1-2,13,TRBV9,CASRGIKEDGYTF,TGTGCCAGCAGGGGGATTAAGGAGGATGGCTACACCTTC
.,.,TRBJ2-7,13,TRBV5-1,CASSLALEAEQYF,TGCGCCAGCAGCTTGGCCTTGGAGGCCGAGCAGTACTTC
.,TRBD1,TRBJ2-7,14,TRBV28,CASTPGQGPHEQYF,TGTGCCAGCACCCCGGGACAGGGACCCCACGAGCAGTACTTC
.,.,TRBJ1-4,13,TRBV10-3,CAISEWSNEKLFF,TGTGCCATCAGTGAGTGGAGTAATGAAAAACTGTTTTTT
once,.,TRBJ2-5,12,TRBV2,CASSTGLGEQYF,TGTGCCAGCAGTACAGGGTTAGGGGAGCAGTACTTC
.,.,TRBJ2-1,15,TRBV7-8,CASSSRMNSYNEQFF,TGTGCCAGCAGCTCTAGGATGAACTCCTACAATGAGCAGTTCTTC
few,TRBD2,TRBJ2-1,22,TRBV14,CASSQVGWSTSGNERFYNEQFF,TGTGCCAGCAGCCAAGTGGGGTGGTCGACTAGCGGGAATGAGAGGTTCTACAATGAGCAGTTCTTC
.,.,TRBJ2-7,13,TRBV6-5,CASSPGQSYEQYF,TGTGCCAGCAGTCCTGGACAATCCTACGAGCAGTACTTC
.,TRBD1,TRBJ1-5,16,TRBV6-6,CASSGTGQGGSQPQHF,TGTGCCAGCAGTGGAACGGGACAGGGGGGATCTCAGCCCCAGCATTTT
.,.,TRBJ1-3,13,TRBV10-3,CAISLRAGNTIYF,TGTGCCATCAGCCTCAGGGCTGGAAACACCATATATTTT
.,.,TRBJ2-7,13,TRBV11-2,CASSLSTPREQYF,TGTGCCAGCAGCTTATCGACTCCCCGCGAGCAGTACTTC
.,TRBD1,TRBJ1-2,15,TRBV25-1,CASSVGTGPNYGYTF,TGTGCCAGCAGTGTCGGGACAGGCCCTAACTATGGCTACACCTTC
.,TRBD1,TRBJ2-7,15,TRBV15,CATSRGGTGTVEQYF,TGTGCCACCAGCAGAGGTGGGACAGGGACCGTGGAGCAGTACTTC
.,.,TRBJ1-3,16,TRBV6-6,CASSYSRGGSGNTIYF,TGTGCCAGCAGTTACTCTCGGGGGGGCTCTGGAAACACCATATATTTT
.,TRBD1,TRBJ1-2,17,TRBV11-2,CASRTGTGASGPYGYTF,TGTGCCAGCAGAACCGGGACAGGGGCGTCTGGACCCTATGGCTACACCTTC
.,TRBD1,TRBJ1-2,16,TRBV5-4,CASSLGVQGAYYGYTF,TGTGCCAGCAGCTTGGGCGTTCAGGGGGCTTACTATGGCTACACCTTC
.,TRBD2,TRBJ2-5,16,TRBV5-1,CASSTLAGGAGETQYF,TGCGCCAGCAGCACGCTAGCGGGAGGCGCTGGGGAGACCCAGTACTTC
.,TRBD1,TRBJ1-2,15,TRBV15,CATSRDRGTGSGYTF,TGTGCCACCAGCAGAGATAGGGGGACAGGGAGCGGCTACACCTTC
.,TRBD2,TRBJ2-5,16,TRBV9,CASSPTSGSPLETQYF,TGTGCCAGCAGCCCAACTAGCGGGAGCCCCTTAGAGACCCAGTACTTC
few,.,TRBJ1-3,15,TRBV30,CAWSRRGVGGNTIYF,TGTGCCTGGAGTCGGCGGGGGGTCGGTGGAAACACCATATATTTT
.,.,TRBJ1-2,14,TRBV19,CASSIPYRDYGYTF,TGTGCCAGTAGTATCCCTTACAGGGACTATGGCTACACCTTC
.,.,TRBJ2-7,14,TRBV6-1,CASSFRDTASEQYF,TGTGCCAGCAGTTTTCGAGACACGGCGAGCGAGCAGTACTTC
few,TRBD2,TRBJ2-1,18,TRBV7-9,CSSSPGLAGGHLFNEQFF,TGTTCCAGCAGCCCCGGACTAGCGGGAGGGCACCTTTTTAATGAGCAGTTCTTC
.,TRBD1,TRBJ2-7,16,TRBV15,CATSRGAADRPYEQYF,TGTGCCACCAGCAGAGGGGCCGCGGACAGGCCCTACGAGCAGTACTTC
.,.,TRBJ1-1,15,TRBV19,CASWRSGIPNTEAFF,TGTGCCAGCTGGCGGTCCGGGATCCCGAACACTGAAGCTTTCTTT
once,.,TRBJ2-4,14,TRBV4-1,CASSRDDRLNIQYF,TGCGCCAGCAGCCGGGATGACAGACTAAACATTCAGTACTTC
.,TRBD2,TRBJ2-2,16,TRBV5-1,CASSSSAGGNTGELFF,TGCGCCAGCAGCTCTTCTGCGGGGGGTAACACCGGGGAGCTGTTTTTT
few,.,TRBJ1-1,15,TRBV14,CASSPGGALNTEAFF,TGTGCCAGCAGCCCCGGCGGAGCCTTGAACACTGAAGCTTTCTTT
once,TRBD2,TRBJ2-5,14,TRBV5-4,CASSLGREGETQYF,TGTGCCAGCAGCCTGGGGCGGGAGGGTGAGACCCAGTACTTC
.,TRBD2,TRBJ2-7,17,TRBV5-4,CASSLAFAASGIYEQYF,TGTGCCAGCAGCTTGGCTTTCGCGGCTAGCGGAATCTACGAGCAGTACTTC